Below are 15 T cell receptor beta chains sequenced from a single sample in a study of shared clonotypes between healthy human individuals. Clones were read by immunoSEQ multiplex PCR, and TCRdb kept only the in-frame ones, dropping some. Seen here are some 2 million clones, about 95% observed once, and the top ten hold about 1.1%. Naivety among CD8 cells was defined by CD45RO negativity and positive CCR7 selection, thereby excluding terminally differentiated effector memory CD45RA+ cells. The sequenced sample consisted of naive CD8+ T cells sorted from blood. Receptor source: a young man in good health.

This rearrangement joins TRBV2 to TRBJ1-2; D not certain. Trimming pared 7 bases from V and 8 bases from J, leaving 14 bases between. CDR3 length equals 12 residues. CDR1 SNHLY and CDR2 FYNNEI come from the germline V gene. The CDR3 sequence: CASIGFSLGYTF. The CDR3 DNA is TGTGCCAGCATCGGGTTTTCCTTGGGCTACACCTTC. Drawing the rest from reference TRBV2 and TRBJ1-2, the complete variable domain is EPEVTQTPSHQVTQMGQEVILRCVPISNHLYFYWYRQILGQKVEFLVSFYNNEISEKSEIFDDQFSVERPDGSNFTLKIRSTKLEDSAMYFCASIGFSLGYTFGSGTRLTVV.

The chain recombines TRBV10-2 with TRBJ2-5; D possibly corresponds to TRBD2 (6 bases). The CDR3 covers 15 residues. V lost 3 bases and J 1 base, leaving 12 bases between the germline ends. Germline V gene sequence: CDR1 WSHSY, CDR2 SAAADI. The CDR3 nucleotides read TGCGCCAGCAGTGACTGGGGGGACGGCCAAGAGACCCAGTACTTC. Translating gives CASSDWGDGQETQYF.

J is TRBJ2-1 and V is TRBV7-2; 8 nucleotides line up with TRBD2. The CDR3 is 15 amino acids. V lost 4 bases, J lost 4 bases, and 6 bases stayed unmatched. The germline gives CDR1 SGHTA, CDR2 FQGNSA. DNA of the CDR3: TGTGCCAGCAGCTCGATTAGCGGGGCTTACAATGAGCAGTTCTTC. It yields the protein CASSSISGAYNEQFF. The whole variable domain, filled in from reference TRBV7-2 and TRBJ2-1, reads GAGVSQSPSNKVTEKGKDVELRCDPISGHTALYWYRQSLGQGLEFLIYFQGNSAPDKSGLPSDRFSAERTGGSVSTLTIQRTQQEDSAVYLCASSSISGAYNEQFFGPGTRLTVL.

DNA for the CDR3: TGCGCCAGCAGCCTCGCCCTGGGGAGCAGCGGGAGACACCCCTACAATGAGCAGTTCTTC. This gives the protein CASSLALGSSGRHPYNEQFF. V is TRBV4-3 and J is TRBJ2-1, with TRBD2 matching 8 bases. Germline loops: CDR1 LGHNA, CDR2 YSLEER. The CDR3 is 20 residues long. The V and J ends lost 4 bases and 2 bases, in that order; junction bases with no gene match: 19.

This sequence joins TRBV6-6 and TRBJ1-5, with D perhaps TRBD1 (5 bases). Between the trimmed V and J ends, which lost 5 bases and 4 bases, there was a span of 15 bases. Germline CDR1 MNHNY, CDR2 SVGAGI (reference sequence). The CDR3 length is 15 residues. The CDR3 loop reads CASSPRGRGNQPQHF. CDR3 coding DNA: TGTGCCAGCAGTCCACGGGGGAGAGGGAATCAGCCCCAGCATTTT.

As for this clone: Other DNA variants within this sample encode the same CDR3. The V gene is TRBV20-1, the J gene TRBJ2-5; D ambiguous. This CDR3 region has 11 residues. From germline, CDR1 is DFQATT and CDR2 SNEGSKA (reference sequence). V was shortened by 0 bases and J by 5 bases, with 4 bases between the two germline ends. The CDR3 reads CSARDSETQYF. In DNA form, the CDR3 reads TGCAGTGCTAGAGATTCCGAGACCCAGTACTTC.

The V gene is TRBV28, the J gene TRBJ2-3, with 8 bases aligning to TRBD1. Germline loops: CDR1 MDHEN, CDR2 SYDVKM. The V gene end was trimmed by 8 bases and the J gene end by 5 bases; junction bases not matched to a gene: 3. The CDR3 has 12 residues. CDR3 sequence reads: CASVTGEDTQYF. CDR3 sequence (DNA): TGTGCCAGCGTGACAGGGGAAGATACGCAGTATTTT.

J is TRBJ2-7 and V is TRBV5-4; D may be TRBD1 or TRBD2 (5 bases each). V was shortened by 3 bases and J by 0 bases, with 7 bases between the two germline ends. This CDR3 is built from 13 residues. CDR1 SGHNT and CDR2 YYREEE come from the germline V gene (reference sequence). The DNA for the CDR3 is TGTGCCAGCAGCTGGGACGTCTCCTACGAGCAGTACTTC. It encodes CASSWDVSYEQYF.

This chain connects TRBV10-2 to TRBJ2-3, with 10 bases matching TRBD2. J gave up 1 base and V 3 bases, and 7 bases lay outside the gene matches. This CDR3 has 17 residues. Germline V gives CDR1 WSHSY, CDR2 SAAADI. The CDR3 loop reads CASSDTLLAGRTDTQYF. Here the CDR3 DNA reads TGCGCCAGCAGTGACACTTTACTAGCGGGGCGCACAGATACGCAGTATTTT.

This chain connects TRBV9 to TRBJ2-3; TRBD2 might be the D (6 bases). The germline V and J ends were trimmed by 3 bases and 2 bases, with 13 bases remaining between them. The germline CDR1 and CDR2 sequences are SGDLS and YYNGEE. This CDR3 is 15 amino acids long. The CDR3 DNA follows: TGTGCCAGCAGCGACGGGAGAGGGGACACAGATACGCAGTATTTT. Translated: CASSDGRGDTDTQYF.

This chain links TRBV29-1 with TRBJ2-5; the D gene is possibly TRBD2 (5 bases). Between the trimmed V and J ends, which lost 5 bases and 1 base, there was a span of 11 bases. Germline V lookup: CDR1 SQVTM, CDR2 ANQGSEA. The CDR3 is 13 residues long. CDR3 amino acids: CSVWGDAQETQYF. In nucleotides, the CDR3 is TGCAGCGTTTGGGGAGACGCCCAAGAGACCCAGTACTTC. The whole variable domain, remainder taken from reference TRBV29-1 and TRBJ2-5, is SAVISQKPSRDICQRGTSLTIQCQVDSQVTMMFWYRQQPGQSLTLIATANQGSEATYESGFVIDKFPISRPNLTFSTLTVSNMSPEDSSIYLCSVWGDAQETQYFGPGTRLLVL.

The gene calls are TRBV28 and TRBJ1-1; a possible D gene is TRBD1 (5 bases). Germline values: CDR1 MDHEN, CDR2 SYDVKM. This CDR3 spans 12 amino acids. Trimming shortened V by 4 bases and J by 11 bases, and 14 bases separated the two germline ends. Here the CDR3 DNA reads TGTGCCAGCAGTTCCCGGGACGTGGGGGCTTTCTTT. The encoded protein is CASSSRDVGAFF.

The chain uses TRBV5-5 and TRBJ2-5; perhaps D is TRBD1 or TRBD2 (6 bases each). The ends were cut back, 2 bases at V and 2 bases at J, with 13 bases in the middle. Germline loops: CDR1 SGHKS, CDR2 YYEKEE (reference sequence). There are 15 residues in the CDR3. Written as DNA, the CDR3 is TGTGCCAGCAGCTTTTCGCGGGACATTCAAGAGACCCAGTACTTC. It is translated as CASSFSRDIQETQYF.

With respect to this clone: Distinct nucleotide sequences in the sample also encode this CDR3. V usage is TRBV6-1 and J usage is TRBJ2-7; the match to TRBD1 covers 11 bases. This CDR3 region has 14 residues. The V segment lost 5 bases and the J segment 4 bases; nucleotides outside the gene matches: 4. CDR1 is MNHNS and CDR2 is SASEGT in the germline V gene. The CDR3: CASSWDRGSYEQYF. CDR3 coding DNA: TGTGCCAGCAGTTGGGACAGGGGGTCGTACGAGCAGTACTTC.

A note on this clone: The junction departs from the called germline gene at one end, perhaps through a read error. The chain joins TRBV19 to TRBJ2-2; 8 bases match TRBD2. The CDR3 spans 15 residues. The germline V gene has CDR1 LNHDA and CDR2 SQIVND (reference sequence). DNA of the CDR3: TGTGCCAGTAGTATTGGTAGCGGGAACCCCGGGGAGCTGTTTTTT. This gives the protein CASSIGSGNPGELFF.